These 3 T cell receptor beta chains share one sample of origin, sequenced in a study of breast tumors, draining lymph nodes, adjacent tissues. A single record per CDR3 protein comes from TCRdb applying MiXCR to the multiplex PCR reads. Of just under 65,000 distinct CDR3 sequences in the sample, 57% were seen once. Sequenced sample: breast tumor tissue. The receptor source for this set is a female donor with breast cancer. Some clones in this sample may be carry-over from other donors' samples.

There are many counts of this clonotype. DNA for the CDR3: TGTGCCAGCAGCCCCGTAACGGGGGACTCCTACAATGAGCAGTTCTTC. Protein: CASSPVTGDSYNEQFF. This chain joins TRBV12-1 and TRBJ2-1. TRBV12-1 is annotated as a pseudogene. The CDR3 has 16 amino acids.

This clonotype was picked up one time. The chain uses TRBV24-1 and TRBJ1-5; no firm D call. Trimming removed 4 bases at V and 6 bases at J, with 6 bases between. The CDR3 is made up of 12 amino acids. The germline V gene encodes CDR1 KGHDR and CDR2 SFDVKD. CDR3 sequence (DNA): TGTGCCACCAGTGACGGAGGTCAGCCCCAGCATTTT. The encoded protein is CATSDGGQPQHF.

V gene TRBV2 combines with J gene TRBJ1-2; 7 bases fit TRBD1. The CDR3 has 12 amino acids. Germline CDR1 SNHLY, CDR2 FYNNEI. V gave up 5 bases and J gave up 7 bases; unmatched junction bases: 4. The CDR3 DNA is TGTGCCAGCAGTCCTAACAGGGGTGGCTACACCTTC. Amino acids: CASSPNRGGYTF.